What follows is one T cell receptor (beta chain) and its context. The data are from a study of blood T cell repertoires in COVID-19. Clones were read by immunoSEQ multiplex PCR, and TCRdb kept only the in-frame ones, dropping some. Counted here are about 310,000 clones, over 75% occurring once; the ten biggest clones make up less than 9.5%. The CDR3 spans 17 residues. Germline V gives CDR1 SGHTA, CDR2 FQGNSA. V lost 1 base, J lost 7 bases, and 12 bases stayed unmatched. The source of this sequence is a woman aged 50 to 65 who had recovered from COVID-19. V usage is TRBV7-2 and J usage is TRBJ2-1; TRBD2 agrees at 8 bases. Source material: peripheral blood. This chain's CDR3 is CASSLEASGRVINEQFF. In nucleotides, the CDR3 is TGTGCCAGCAGCTTAGAGGCGAGCGGGAGAGTTATTAATGAGCAGTTCTTC. Supplemented by reference TRBV7-2 and TRBJ2-1, the full variable domain reads GAGVSQSPSNKVTEKGKDVELRCDPISGHTALYWYRQSLGQGLEFLIYFQGNSAPDKSGLPSDRFSAERTGGSVSTLTIQRTQQEDSAVYLCASSLEASGRVINEQFFGPGTRLTVL.